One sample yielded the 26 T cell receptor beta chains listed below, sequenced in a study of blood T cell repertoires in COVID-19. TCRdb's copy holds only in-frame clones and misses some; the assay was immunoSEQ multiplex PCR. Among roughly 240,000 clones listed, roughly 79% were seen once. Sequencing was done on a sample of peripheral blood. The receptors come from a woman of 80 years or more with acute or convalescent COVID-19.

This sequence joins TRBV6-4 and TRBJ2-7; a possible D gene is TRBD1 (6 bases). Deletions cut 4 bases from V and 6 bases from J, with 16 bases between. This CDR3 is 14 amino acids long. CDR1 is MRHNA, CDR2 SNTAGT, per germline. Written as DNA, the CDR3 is TGTGCCAGCAGTGCCCTCGAGGGGGTTGGCGAGCAGTACTTC. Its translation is CASSALEGVGEQYF.

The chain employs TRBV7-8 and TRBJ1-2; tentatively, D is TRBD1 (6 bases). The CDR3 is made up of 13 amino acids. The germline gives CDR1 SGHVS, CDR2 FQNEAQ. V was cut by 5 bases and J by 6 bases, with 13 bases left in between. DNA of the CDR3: TGTGCCAGCAGCGCCCATACAGGGAATGGCTACACCTTC. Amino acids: CASSAHTGNGYTF.

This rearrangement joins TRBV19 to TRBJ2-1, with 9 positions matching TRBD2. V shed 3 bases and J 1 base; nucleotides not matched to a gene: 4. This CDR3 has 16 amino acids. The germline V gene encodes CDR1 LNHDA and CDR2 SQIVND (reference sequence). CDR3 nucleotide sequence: TGTGCCAGTAGTATGGGCGGGAGGGGGTCCTACAATGAGCAGTTCTTC. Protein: CASSMGGRGSYNEQFF.

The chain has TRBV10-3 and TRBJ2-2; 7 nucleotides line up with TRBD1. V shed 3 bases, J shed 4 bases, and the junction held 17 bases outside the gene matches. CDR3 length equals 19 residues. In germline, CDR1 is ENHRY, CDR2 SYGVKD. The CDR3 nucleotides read TGTGCCATCAGTGACTCCTCCGCTCGGGACAGAGCTACCACCGGGGAGCTGTTTTTT. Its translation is CAISDSSARDRATTGELFF.

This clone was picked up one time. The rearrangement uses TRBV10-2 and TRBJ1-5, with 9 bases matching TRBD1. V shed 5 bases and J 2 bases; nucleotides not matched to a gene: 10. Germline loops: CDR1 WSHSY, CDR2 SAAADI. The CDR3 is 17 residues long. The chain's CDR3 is CASSFSGTGLGNQPQHF. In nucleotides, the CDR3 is TGCGCCAGCAGTTTTTCCGGGACAGGGTTAGGCAATCAGCCCCAGCATTTT.

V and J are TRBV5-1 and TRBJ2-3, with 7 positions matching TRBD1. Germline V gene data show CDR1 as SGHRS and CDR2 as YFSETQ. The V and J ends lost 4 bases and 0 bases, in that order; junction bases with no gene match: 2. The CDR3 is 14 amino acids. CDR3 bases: TGCGCCAGCAGCGGGGGACAGAGCACAGATACGCAGTATTTT. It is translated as CASSGGQSTDTQYF.

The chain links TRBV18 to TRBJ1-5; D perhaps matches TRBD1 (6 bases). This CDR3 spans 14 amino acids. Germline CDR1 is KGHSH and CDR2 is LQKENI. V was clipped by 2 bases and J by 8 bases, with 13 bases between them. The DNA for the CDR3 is TGTGCCAGCTCACCAAAACAGGGTTTGGAGCCCCAGCATTTT. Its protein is CASSPKQGLEPQHF.

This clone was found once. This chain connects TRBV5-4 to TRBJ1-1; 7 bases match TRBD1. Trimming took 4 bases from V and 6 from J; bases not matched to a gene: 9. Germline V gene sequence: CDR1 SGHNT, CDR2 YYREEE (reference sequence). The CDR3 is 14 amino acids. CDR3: CASSLEGTVAEAFF. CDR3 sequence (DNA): TGTGCCAGCAGCCTGGAGGGGACAGTCGCTGAAGCTTTCTTT.

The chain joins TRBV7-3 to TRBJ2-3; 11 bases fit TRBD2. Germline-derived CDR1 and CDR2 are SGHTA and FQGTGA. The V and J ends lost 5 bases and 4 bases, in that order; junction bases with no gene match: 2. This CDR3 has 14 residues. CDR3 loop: CASSTSGRPDTQYF. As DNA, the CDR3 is TGTGCCAGCAGCACTAGCGGGAGACCAGATACGCAGTATTTT.

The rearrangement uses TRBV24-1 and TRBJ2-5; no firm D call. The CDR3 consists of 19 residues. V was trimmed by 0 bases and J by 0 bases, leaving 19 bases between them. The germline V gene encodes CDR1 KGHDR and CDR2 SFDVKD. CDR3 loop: CATSDLSPNRVQYQETQYF. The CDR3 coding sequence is TGTGCCACCAGTGATTTGTCCCCGAACCGGGTCCAGTACCAAGAGACCCAGTACTTC.

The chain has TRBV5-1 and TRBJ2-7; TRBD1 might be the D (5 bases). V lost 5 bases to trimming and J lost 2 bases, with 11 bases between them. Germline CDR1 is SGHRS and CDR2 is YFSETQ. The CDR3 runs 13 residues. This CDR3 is CASSNAGTYEQYF. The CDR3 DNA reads TGCGCCAGCAGTAACGCAGGGACCTACGAGCAGTACTTC.

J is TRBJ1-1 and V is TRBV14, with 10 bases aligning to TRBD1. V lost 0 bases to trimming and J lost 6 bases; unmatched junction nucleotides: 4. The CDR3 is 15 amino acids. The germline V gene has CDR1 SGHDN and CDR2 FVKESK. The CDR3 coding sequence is TGTGCCAGCAGCCAAGAAGGACAGGGGGGTGCTGAAGCTTTCTTT. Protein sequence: CASSQEGQGGAEAFF.

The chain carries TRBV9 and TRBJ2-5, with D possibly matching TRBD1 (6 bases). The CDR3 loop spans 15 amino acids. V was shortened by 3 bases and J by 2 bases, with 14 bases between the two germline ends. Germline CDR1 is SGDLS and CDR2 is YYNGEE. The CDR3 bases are TGTGCCAGCAGCGATTGGCCGGGACAACAAGAGACCCAGTACTTC. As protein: CASSDWPGQQETQYF.

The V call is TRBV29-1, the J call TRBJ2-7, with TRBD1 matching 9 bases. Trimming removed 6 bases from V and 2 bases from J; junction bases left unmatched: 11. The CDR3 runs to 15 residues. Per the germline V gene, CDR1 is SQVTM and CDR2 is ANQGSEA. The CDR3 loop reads CSVRTGQGITYEQYF. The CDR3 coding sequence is TGCAGCGTCCGGACGGGACAGGGTATAACCTACGAGCAGTACTTC.

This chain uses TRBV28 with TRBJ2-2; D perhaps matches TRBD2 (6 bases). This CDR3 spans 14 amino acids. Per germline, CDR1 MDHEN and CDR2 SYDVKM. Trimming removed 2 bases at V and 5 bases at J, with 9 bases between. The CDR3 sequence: CASSLRLATGELFF. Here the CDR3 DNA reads TGTGCCAGCAGTTTACGCCTAGCGACCGGGGAGCTGTTTTTT.

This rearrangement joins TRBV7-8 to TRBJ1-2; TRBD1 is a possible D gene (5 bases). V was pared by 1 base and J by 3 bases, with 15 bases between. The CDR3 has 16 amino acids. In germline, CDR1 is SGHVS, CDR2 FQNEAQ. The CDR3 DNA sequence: TGTGCCAGCAGCTTAGGGCTTAGGACGGGGGACTATGGCTACACCTTC. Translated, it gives CASSLGLRTGDYGYTF.

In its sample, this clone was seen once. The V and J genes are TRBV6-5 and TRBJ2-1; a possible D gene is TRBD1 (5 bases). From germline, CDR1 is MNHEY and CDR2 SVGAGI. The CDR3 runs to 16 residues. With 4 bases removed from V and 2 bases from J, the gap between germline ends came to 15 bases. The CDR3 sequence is CASSSRDSFTYNEQFF. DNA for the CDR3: TGTGCCAGCAGTTCTCGAGACAGTTTCACCTACAATGAGCAGTTCTTC.

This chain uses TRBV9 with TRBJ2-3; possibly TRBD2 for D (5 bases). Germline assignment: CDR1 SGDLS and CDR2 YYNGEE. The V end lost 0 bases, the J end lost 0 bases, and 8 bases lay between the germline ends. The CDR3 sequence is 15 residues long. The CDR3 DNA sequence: TGTGCCAGCAGCGTAGATACGGGGAGCACAGATACGCAGTATTTT. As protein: CASSVDTGSTDTQYF.

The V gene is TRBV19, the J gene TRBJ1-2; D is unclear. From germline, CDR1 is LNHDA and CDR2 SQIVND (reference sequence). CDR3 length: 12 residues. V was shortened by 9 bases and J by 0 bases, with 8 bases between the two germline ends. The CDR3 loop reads CASTEANYGYTF. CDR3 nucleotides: TGTGCCAGCACAGAAGCTAACTATGGCTACACCTTC. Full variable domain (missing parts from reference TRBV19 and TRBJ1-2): DGGITQSPKYLFRKEGQNVTLSCEQNLNHDAMYWYRQDPGQGLRLIYYSQIVNDFQKGDIAEGYSVSREKKESFPLTVTSAQKNPTAFYLCASTEANYGYTFGSGTRLTVV.

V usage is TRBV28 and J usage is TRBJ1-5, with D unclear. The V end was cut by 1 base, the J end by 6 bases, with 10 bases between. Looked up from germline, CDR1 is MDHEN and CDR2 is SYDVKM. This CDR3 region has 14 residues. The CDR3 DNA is TGTGCCAGCAGTTTATTAACCCCAGGTCAGCCCCAGCATTTT. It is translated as CASSLLTPGQPQHF.

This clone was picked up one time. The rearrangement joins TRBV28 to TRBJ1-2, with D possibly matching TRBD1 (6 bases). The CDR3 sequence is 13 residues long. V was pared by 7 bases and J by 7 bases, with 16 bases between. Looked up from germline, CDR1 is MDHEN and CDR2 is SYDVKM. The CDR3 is CASTSGVRGGYTF. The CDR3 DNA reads TGTGCCAGCACCTCAGGGGTTAGGGGTGGCTACACCTTC.

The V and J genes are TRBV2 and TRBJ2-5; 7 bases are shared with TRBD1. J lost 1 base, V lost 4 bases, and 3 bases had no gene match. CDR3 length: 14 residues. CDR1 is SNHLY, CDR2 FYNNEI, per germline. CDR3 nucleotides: TGTGCCAGCAGTGCCGACAGGGTCCAAGAGACCCAGTACTTC. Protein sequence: CASSADRVQETQYF.

The CDR3 protein is CASSYSTGRPSYEQYF. DNA of the CDR3: TGTGCCAGCAGTTACTCGACAGGCCGCCCCTCCTACGAGCAGTACTTC. V and J are TRBV28 and TRBJ2-7; TRBD1 is a possible D gene (6 bases). CDR1 is MDHEN and CDR2 is SYDVKM in the germline V gene. The CDR3 runs to 16 residues. V was shortened by 4 bases and J by 0 bases, with 16 bases between the two germline ends.

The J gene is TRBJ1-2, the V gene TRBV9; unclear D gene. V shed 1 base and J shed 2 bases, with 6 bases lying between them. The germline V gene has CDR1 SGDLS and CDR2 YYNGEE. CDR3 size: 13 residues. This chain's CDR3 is CASSVLSNYGYTF. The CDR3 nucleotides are TGTGCCAGCAGCGTACTCTCGAACTATGGCTACACCTTC. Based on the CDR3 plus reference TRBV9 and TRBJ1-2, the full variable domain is DSGVTQTPKHLITATGQRVTLRCSPRSGDLSVYWYQQSLDQGLQFLIQYYNGEERAKGNILERFSAQQFPDLHSELNLSSLELGDSALYFCASSVLSNYGYTFGSGTRLTVV.

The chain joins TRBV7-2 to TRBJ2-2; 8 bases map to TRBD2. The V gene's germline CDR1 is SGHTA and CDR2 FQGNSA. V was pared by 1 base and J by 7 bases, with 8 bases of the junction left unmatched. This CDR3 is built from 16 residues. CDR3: CASSLGLAGLYGELFF. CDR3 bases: TGTGCCAGCAGCTTAGGTCTAGCGGGTCTGTACGGGGAGCTGTTTTTT. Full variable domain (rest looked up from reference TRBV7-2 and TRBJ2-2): GAGVSQSPSNKVTEKGKDVELRCDPISGHTALYWYRQSLGQGLEFLIYFQGNSAPDKSGLPSDRFSAERTGGSVSTLTIQRTQQEDSAVYLCASSLGLAGLYGELFFGEGSRLTVL.

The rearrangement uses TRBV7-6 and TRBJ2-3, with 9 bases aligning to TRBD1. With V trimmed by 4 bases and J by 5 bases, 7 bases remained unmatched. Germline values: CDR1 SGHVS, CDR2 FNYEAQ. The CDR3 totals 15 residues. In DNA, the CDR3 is TGTGCCAGCAGCTCGAACAGGGGGCGGATAGATACGCAGTATTTT. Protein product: CASSSNRGRIDTQYF.